This T cell receptor beta chain stems from a study of vaccination and CD4 T cells after COVID-19. This clonotype occurred a few times. Its target is not known. An Oncomine TCR Beta short-read assay was used to sequence the DNA from cultured CD4+ T cells. TCRdb fed the PCR reads into MiXCR, producing one record per CDR3 protein. The top ten hold over 13% of the sample, which has fewer than 20,000 distinct CDR3 sequences, roughly 50% seen once. The V and J ends lost 6 bases and 8 bases respectively, with 16 bases between them. Germline V gene data show CDR1 as MNHNS and CDR2 as SASEGT. The CDR3 totals 13 residues. The treatment is: roughly 11-day PBMC culture with coronavirus spike peptide pools or control peptides (ViraFEST assay).

The chain carries TRBV6-1 and TRBJ1-2; D is perhaps TRBD1 (6 bases). Sequenced input: CD4+ T cells from blood, cultured in vitro. The sequence was collected from a human donor who had recovered from COVID-19. The CDR3: CASRQGFENGYTF. CDR3 nucleotide sequence: TGTGCCAGCAGACAGGGTTTTGAGAACGGCTACACCTTC.